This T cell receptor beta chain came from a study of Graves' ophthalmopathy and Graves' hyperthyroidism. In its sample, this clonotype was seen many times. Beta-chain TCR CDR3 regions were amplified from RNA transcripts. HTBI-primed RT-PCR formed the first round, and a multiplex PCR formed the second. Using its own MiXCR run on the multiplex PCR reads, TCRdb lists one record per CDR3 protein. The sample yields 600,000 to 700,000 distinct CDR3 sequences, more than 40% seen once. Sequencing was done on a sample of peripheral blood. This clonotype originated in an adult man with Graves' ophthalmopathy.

DNA for the CDR3: TGCAGCGTTTCAGGTAGCAATCAGCCCCAGCATTTT. Its protein is CSVSGSNQPQHF. V is TRBV29-1 and J is TRBJ1-5; no clear D. Germline lookup yields CDR1 SQVTM and CDR2 ANQGSEA. CDR3 size: 12 residues. Trimming took off 5 bases at V and 0 bases at J, with 5 bases between the two ends. The full variable domain, rest sourced from reference TRBV29-1 and TRBJ1-5, is SAVISQKPSRDICQRGTSLTIQCQVDSQVTMMFWYRQQPGQSLTLIATANQGSEATYESGFVIDKFPISRPNLTFSTLTVSNMSPEDSSIYLCSVSGSNQPQHFGDGTRLSIL.